This T cell receptor beta chain was recovered during a study of T cells in Graves' hyperthyroidism and ophthalmopathy. Diagnoses used clinical symptoms, serum thyroxine and TRAb, thyroid ultrasound and orbital computed tomography. This CDR3 is built from 14 residues. The germline gives CDR1 SGHTA, CDR2 FQGNSA. Germline trimming cut 3 bases from V and 5 bases from J; bases unmatched to any gene: 6. This clonotype was found a few times. It was RNA transcripts that yielded the amplified TCR beta CDR3 regions. TCR CDR3 underwent first-round RT-PCR with the HTBI primer set. MiXCR, applied by TCRdb to the multiplex PCR reads, yields one record per CDR3 protein. Among over 250,000 distinct CDR3 sequences listed, 20% to 25% were seen once.

The J gene is TRBJ1-1, the V gene TRBV7-2, with 7 positions matching TRBD1. The sample consisted of blood. This sequence originates from a man aged 25-45 years with Graves' ophthalmopathy. The CDR3 sequence: CASSLRNRGTEAFF. CDR3 coding DNA: TGTGCCAGCAGCTTGCGGAACAGGGGTACTGAAGCTTTCTTT.